This entry lists 2 T cell receptor beta chains sequenced from one sample in a study of human T cells and chemical hapten exposure. Via MiXCR, TCRdb re-called the RACE reads, giving one row per CDR3 protein. The repertoire consists of tens of thousands of distinct CDR3 sequences, with roughly 10% occurring once and the leading ten covering 2% to 3%. Noted time point: patch test 2, 6 weeks after DPC sensitization. Treatment specified: therapeutic diphenylcyclopropenone sensitization with weekly scalp DPC. Sequencing was performed on whole blood, taken in connection with sensitization to the hapten diphenylcyclopropenone (DPC). The receptors were gathered from a woman aged 25 to 39 with alopecia areata. Some clones in this sample may be carry-over from other donors' samples.

V and J are TRBV21-1 and TRBJ1-5; the D call of TRBD1 is as the table states it, not checked on the DNA. TRBV21-1 is noted as a pseudogene. This CDR3 region has 15 residues. The CDR3 nucleotides read TGTGCCAGCAGCAAAGAGAGCGCCAGGAGGCAGCCCCAGCATTTT. Translating it yields CASSKESARRQPQHF.

This clonotype has ten or more counts. The gene calls are TRBV24-1 and TRBJ2-2; D is ambiguous. CDR3 length: 15 amino acids. Per the germline V gene, CDR1 is KGHDR and CDR2 is SFDVKD. Trimming took off 5 bases at V and 1 base at J, with 10 bases between the two ends. The CDR3 region is CATSGGRWNTGELFF. The CDR3 DNA follows: TGTGCCACCAGTGGCGGACGTTGGAACACCGGGGAGCTGTTTTTT.